A selection of T cell receptor beta chains follows, all from one sample in a study of identical twins. TCRdb reprocessed the 5' RACE reads via MiXCR and lists one record per CDR3 protein. Here the sample spans 700,000 or so distinct CDR3 sequences, 8% to 9% being singletons. This sample also belongs to another study, concerning yellow fever vaccine responses in identical twins.

The sample was PBMCs. Source of these receptors: a woman aged 18-35 years in good health. Both conserved end residues are part of each CDR3. D genes are given only for firm matches. Size values are once, few and many counts, or a class for expanded clones, and some rows have none.

DNA: TGTGCCAGCAGCCAAGAGGGTAGGGAACTGTTTTTT
CDR3: CASSQEGRELFF
size: many
D: -
J: TRBJ1-4
V: TRBV3-1
length: 12

DNA: TGTGCCAGCAGCCAAGCAGGGTGGCAGCCCCAGCATTTT
CDR3: CASSQAGWQPQHF
size: -
D: -
J: TRBJ1-5
V: TRBV3-1
length: 13

DNA: TGCAGTGCAACCTACTGGAGACTAGCGGGAGCCTACGAGCAGTACTTC
CDR3: CSATYWRLAGAYEQYF
size: few
D: TRBD2
J: TRBJ2-7
V: TRBV20-1
length: 16

DNA: TGTGCCAGCTCATCCGATCGTCCCCGGGGCAACGAGCAGTACTTC
CDR3: CASSSDRPRGNEQYF
size: -
D: -
J: TRBJ2-7
V: TRBV18
length: 15

DNA: TGTGCCAGCAGTACAACAGGCGGGACGGATGCTAACTATGGCTACACCTTC
CDR3: CASSTTGGTDANYGYTF
size: -
D: -
J: TRBJ1-2
V: TRBV6-2/TRBV6-3
length: 17

DNA: TGTGCCAGCAGTCCCGAGGGTCGCAAGACCCAGTACTTC
CDR3: CASSPEGRKTQYF
size: few
D: -
J: TRBJ2-5
V: TRBV28
length: 13

DNA: TGTGCCAGCAGCTTAGCGGGGGGGCTTTTCAATGAGCAGTTCTTC
CDR3: CASSLAGGLFNEQFF
size: many
D: -
J: TRBJ2-1
V: TRBV7-8
length: 15

DNA: TGTGCCAGCAGCCAGTTGGCAGGGATGAACACCGGGGAGCTGTTTTTT
CDR3: CASSQLAGMNTGELFF
size: few
D: -
J: TRBJ2-2
V: TRBV14
length: 16

DNA: TGTGCCAGCAGCCAAGAGGTGGGACTAGCGGGAGTTTACGAGCAGTACTTC
CDR3: CASSQEVGLAGVYEQYF
size: -
D: TRBD2
J: TRBJ2-7
V: TRBV3-1
length: 17

DNA: TGTGCCAGCAGTTCACAGGGTAACATTCAGTACTTC
CDR3: CASSSQGNIQYF
size: few
D: -
J: TRBJ2-4
V: TRBV27
length: 12

DNA: TGCAGTGCTAGTCTTGCGGCTAGCGTTGACGAGCAGTACTTC
CDR3: CSASLAASVDEQYF
size: few
D: -
J: TRBJ2-7
V: TRBV20-1
length: 14

DNA: TGTGCCAGCAGTTCCCCTATCCGCTCCTACAATGAGCAGTTCTTC
CDR3: CASSSPIRSYNEQFF
size: many
D: -
J: TRBJ2-1
V: TRBV12-3/TRBV12-4
length: 15

DNA: TGTGCCAGCAGCTTTTTTTCCACTGATGAGCAGTTCTTC
CDR3: CASSFFSTDEQFF
size: few
D: -
J: TRBJ2-1
V: TRBV7-9
length: 13

DNA: TGTGCCAGCAGCCCGCCTCCTGTCGGCTACACTGAAGCTTTCTTT
CDR3: CASSPPPVGYTEAFF
size: few
D: -
J: TRBJ1-1
V: TRBV7-2
length: 15

DNA: TGTGCCAGCAGCCCATGGACAGAGCAAGAGACCCAGTACTTC
CDR3: CASSPWTEQETQYF
size: few
D: -
J: TRBJ2-5
V: TRBV7-9
length: 14

DNA: TGTGCCAGCAGGACCCAGGGGGCGCAGCAGTACTTC
CDR3: CASRTQGAQQYF
size: -
D: TRBD1
J: TRBJ2-7
V: TRBV12-3/TRBV12-4
length: 12

DNA: TGCAGTGCTCTCGGGACAGGGGTGAGGGTCAATCAGCCCCAGCATTTT
CDR3: CSALGTGVRVNQPQHF
size: -
D: TRBD1
J: TRBJ1-5
V: TRBV20-1
length: 16

DNA: TGTGCCAGCAGCCAAGCGGCAGCGAACACTGAAGCTTTCTTT
CDR3: CASSQAAANTEAFF
size: -
D: -
J: TRBJ1-1
V: TRBV7-9
length: 14

DNA: TGTGCCAGCAGCGCCGTTCGGACGGTAGTTAACTATGGCTACACCTTC
CDR3: CASSAVRTVVNYGYTF
size: few
D: -
J: TRBJ1-2
V: TRBV7-8
length: 16

DNA: TGCAGCGTTGGAGAGGTTAAAGAGACCCAGTACTTC
CDR3: CSVGEVKETQYF
size: many
D: -
J: TRBJ2-5
V: TRBV29-1
length: 12

DNA: TGTGCCAGCAGCCGCCTGATAGGGACTGAAGCTTTCTTT
CDR3: CASSRLIGTEAFF
size: few
D: -
J: TRBJ1-1
V: TRBV7-9
length: 13

DNA: TGTGCCAGCATTTTACGGGGGGCAGGCACAGATACGCAGTATTTT
CDR3: CASILRGAGTDTQYF
size: few
D: -
J: TRBJ2-3
V: TRBV7-9
length: 15

DNA: TGTGCCAGCAGCTTCCTAGCGGGAGTTGCCGGGGAGCTGTTTTTT
CDR3: CASSFLAGVAGELFF
size: -
D: TRBD2
J: TRBJ2-2
V: TRBV7-9
length: 15

DNA: TGTGCCAACCGGGAGAACCCCGGCAATGAGCAGTTCTTC
CDR3: CANRENPGNEQFF
size: few
D: -
J: TRBJ2-1
V: TRBV10-3
length: 13

DNA: TGCGCCAGCAGCGCGACAGGGGATAGTGGAGGAGAGACCCAGTACTTC
CDR3: CASSATGDSGGETQYF
size: few
D: TRBD1
J: TRBJ2-5
V: TRBV5-1
length: 16

DNA: TGCAGCGTTGAATGGGCCGAGCGGTTCTTC
CDR3: CSVEWAERFF
size: few
D: -
J: TRBJ2-1
V: TRBV29-1
length: 10

DNA: TGTGCCAGTAACCGGGACAGTCCTCGCGGGGGGGCCCACGAGCAGTACTTC
CDR3: CASNRDSPRGGAHEQYF
size: few
D: TRBD2
J: TRBJ2-7
V: TRBV6-1
length: 17

DNA: TGCAGTGCGAGGGGGGGCGGGGAGCTGTTTTTT
CDR3: CSARGGGELFF
size: many
D: -
J: TRBJ2-2
V: TRBV20-1
length: 11

DNA: TGTGCCAGCAGTGAAAGATCCGGGACCGAAGCTTTCTTT
CDR3: CASSERSGTEAFF
size: many
D: -
J: TRBJ1-1
V: TRBV6-1
length: 13

DNA: TGTGCCAGCAGAGGGGTTAACTATGGCTACACCTTC
CDR3: CASRGVNYGYTF
size: many
D: -
J: TRBJ1-2
V: TRBV6-6
length: 12

DNA: TGTGCCAGCACCCTGTCCCCCGACAGGCCTAGCCCCTACGAGCAGTACTTC
CDR3: CASTLSPDRPSPYEQYF
size: few
D: -
J: TRBJ2-7
V: TRBV28
length: 17

DNA: TGCGCCAGCAGCTTGGTTAATGGAGGTGGGGGTGAGCAGTTCTTC
CDR3: CASSLVNGGGGEQFF
size: few
D: -
J: TRBJ2-1
V: TRBV5-1
length: 15

DNA: TGCAGTGCTAGAGACGCTAGCGGGGGTGGTTTCCAGACCCAGTACTTC
CDR3: CSARDASGGGFQTQYF
size: many
D: TRBD2
J: TRBJ2-5
V: TRBV20-1
length: 16

DNA: TGTGCCACCAGCAGCGAAGGGGCCGCCAATCAGCCCCAGCATTTT
CDR3: CATSSEGAANQPQHF
size: -
D: -
J: TRBJ1-5
V: TRBV15
length: 15

DNA: TGCAGCGTTACGACGGACTACGAGCAGTACTTC
CDR3: CSVTTDYEQYF
size: -
D: -
J: TRBJ2-7
V: TRBV29-1
length: 11

DNA: TGCAGTGCAGGACTAGCGGGAGTACACAATGAGCAGTTCTTC
CDR3: CSAGLAGVHNEQFF
size: -
D: TRBD2
J: TRBJ2-1
V: TRBV20-1
length: 14

DNA: TGCAGTGCTAAGGGAGGAGGACTAGCGGGGGGAAGCTCCTACGAGCAGTACTTC
CDR3: CSAKGGGLAGGSSYEQYF
size: -
D: TRBD2
J: TRBJ2-7
V: TRBV20-1
length: 18

DNA: TGTGCCAGCAGCCAAGATCCTGCCGGGATGGACGGGTCAACGGGCGAGCAGTACTTC
CDR3: CASSQDPAGMDGSTGEQYF
size: few
D: -
J: TRBJ2-7
V: TRBV4-2
length: 19